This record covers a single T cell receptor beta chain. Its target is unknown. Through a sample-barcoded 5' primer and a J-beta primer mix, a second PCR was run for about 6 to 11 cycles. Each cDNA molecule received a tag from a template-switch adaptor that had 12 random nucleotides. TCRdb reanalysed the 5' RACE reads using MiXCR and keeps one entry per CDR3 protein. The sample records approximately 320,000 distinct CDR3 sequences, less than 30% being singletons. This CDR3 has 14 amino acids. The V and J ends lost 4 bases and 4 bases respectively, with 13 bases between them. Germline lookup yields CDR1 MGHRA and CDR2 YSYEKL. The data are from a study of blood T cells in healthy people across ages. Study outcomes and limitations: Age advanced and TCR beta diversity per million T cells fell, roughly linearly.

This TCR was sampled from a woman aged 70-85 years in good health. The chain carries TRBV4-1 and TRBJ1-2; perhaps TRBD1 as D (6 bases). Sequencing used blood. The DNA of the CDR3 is TGCGCCAGCAGCCTTATAGGACAGCTCTATGGCTACACCTTC. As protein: CASSLIGQLYGYTF.